The present T cell receptor (beta chain) was sequenced within a study of Ad26.COV2.S vaccination and SARS-CoV-2 variants. The overall study: Donor allocation was to the COV1001 Ad26.COV2.S trial arm. Intramuscular Ad26.COV2.S doses were given once or twice, 56 days apart.

Assay: immunoSEQ multiplex PCR; the TCRdb copy retains only in-frame clones and omits some. This table has hundreds of thousands of clones, 70% to 90% appearing once. Study-level results: Placebo recipients showed lower spike-specific TCR breadth than vaccinees.

Treatment described: roughly 19 received Ad26.COV2.S at low or high dose, single or two shots; about 5 received placebo; per-sample allocation not given. Collection of the samples took place on day 63 after the first injection of vaccine or placebo. An adult of 18-55 years in Boston served as donor. Comments on this clone: As yet, its antigen is unknown.

Trimming at V came to 6 bases and at J to 0 bases, leaving 11 bases not matched to a gene. This CDR3 has 18 residues. Per the germline V gene, CDR1 is MNHEY and CDR2 is SMNVEV (reference sequence). Sequences were derived from peripheral blood, sampled in a trial of Ad26.COV2.S vaccine versus placebo. The gene calls are TRBV27 and TRBJ1-4, with TRBD1 matching over 9 bases. This sequence was found in a person between 18 and 65 years old who received the Ad26.COV2.S COVID-19 vaccine or a placebo. Written as DNA, the CDR3 is TGTGCCAGCAGCCGGACAGGGGCCGCCATTGCAACTAATGAAAAACTGTTTTTT. Its protein product is CASSRTGAAIATNEKLFF.